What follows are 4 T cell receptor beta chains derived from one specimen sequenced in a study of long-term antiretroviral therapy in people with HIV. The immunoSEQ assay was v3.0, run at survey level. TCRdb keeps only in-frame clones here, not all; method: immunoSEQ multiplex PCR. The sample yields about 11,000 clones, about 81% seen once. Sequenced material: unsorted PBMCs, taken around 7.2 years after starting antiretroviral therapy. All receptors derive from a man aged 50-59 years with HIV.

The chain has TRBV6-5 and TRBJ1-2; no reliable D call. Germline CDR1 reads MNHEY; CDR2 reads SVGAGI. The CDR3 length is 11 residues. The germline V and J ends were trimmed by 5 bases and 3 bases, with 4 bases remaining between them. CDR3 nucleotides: TGTGCCAGCAGTCGGGACTATGGCTACACCTTC. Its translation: CASSRDYGYTF.

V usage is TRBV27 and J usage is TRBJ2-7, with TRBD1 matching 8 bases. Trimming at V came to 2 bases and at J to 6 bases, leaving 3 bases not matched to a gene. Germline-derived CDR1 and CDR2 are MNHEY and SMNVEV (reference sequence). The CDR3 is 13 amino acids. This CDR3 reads CASSLQGASEQYF. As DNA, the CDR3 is TGTGCCAGCAGTTTACAGGGGGCGAGCGAGCAGTACTTC.

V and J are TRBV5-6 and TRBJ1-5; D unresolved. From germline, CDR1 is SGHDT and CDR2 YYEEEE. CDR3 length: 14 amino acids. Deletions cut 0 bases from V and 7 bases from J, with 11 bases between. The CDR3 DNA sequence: TGTGCCAGCAGCTTGGGGGGTGTCGGCCAGCCCCAGCATTTT. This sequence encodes CASSLGGVGQPQHF.

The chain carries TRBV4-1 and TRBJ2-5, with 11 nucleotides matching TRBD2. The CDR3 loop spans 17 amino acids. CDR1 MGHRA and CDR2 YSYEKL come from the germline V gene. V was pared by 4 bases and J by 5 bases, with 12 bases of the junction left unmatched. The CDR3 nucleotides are TGCGCCAGCAGCCGTTATAGCGGGGGGGGTAAAGGGGAGACCCAGTACTTC. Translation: CASSRYSGGGKGETQYF.